This TCR beta chain was observed in a study of OX40 agonist ivuxolimab in advanced cancers. Overall study: A male proportion of 82.7% was recorded, with mean age around 62 years and range roughly 23 to 79. Under the entry rules, prior anti-PD-1, anti-PD-L1 or anti-CTLA-4 therapy was allowed, and about 38% had some. Study outcomes and limitations: Expanded clones were, on average, more numerous among CD8+ T cells than CD4+.

The V gene's germline CDR1 is MNHEY and CDR2 SVGAGI. Trimming cost V 2 bases and J 4 bases, with 14 bases left between them. This CDR3 is built from 16 residues. This clone came up a few times. Its antigen is unknown. The protocol was immunoSEQ multiplex PCR, while the TCRdb copy is restricted to in-frame clones and leaves out a portion. The data hold about 36,000 clones, with approximately 80% observed a single time. The chain joins TRBV6-5 to TRBJ2-2; no definite D call. Source: CD4+ or CD8+ T cells sorted from blood, taken in a trial of the OX40 agonist ivuxolimab. This clonotype was obtained from an adult with an advanced solid tumor such as melanoma, head and neck, liver or kidney cancer. DNA for the CDR3: TGTGCCAGCAGTTACCCGTGGGGAAGGTCCACCGGGGAGCTGTTTTTT. Its protein is CASSYPWGRSTGELFF.